These T cell receptor beta chains were read from a single sample in a study of blood T cell repertoires in COVID-19. Method: immunoSEQ multiplex PCR; TCRdb's copy keeps in-frame clones and lacks some. The data contain roughly 300,000 clones, under 90% of them singletons. What was sequenced was peripheral blood. These receptors were collected from a woman in her sixties or seventies with active or convalescent COVID-19. Each CDR3 is given with its conserved first and last residue. A D gene is named only where the DNA matches it firmly. A clone size is listed for some rows: how often the clone was seen (once, few, many), or a class if it is expanded.

V,J,D,size,CDR3,DNA
TRBV2,TRBJ2-5,TRBD1,-,CATRTLTGVQETQYF,TGTGCCACCAGGACCCTGACAGGGGTCCAAGAGACCCAGTACTTC
TRBV11-2,TRBJ2-2,-,-,CASSLGSRAAGELFF,TGTGCCAGCAGCTTAGGCAGTCGCGCGGCCGGGGAGCTGTTTTTT
TRBV29-1,TRBJ2-1,TRBD1,few,CSVQSRGLHNEQFF,TGCAGCGTTCAGAGCAGGGGGCTCCACAATGAGCAGTTCTTC
TRBV12-5,TRBJ2-2,-,once,CASGFSPREGFTGELFF,TGTGCTAGTGGTTTCTCCCCCCGTGAGGGTTTCACCGGGGAGCTGTTTTTT
TRBV18,TRBJ2-7,TRBD2,-,CASSPRVGGSYEQYF,TGTGCCAGCTCACCACGGGTCGGGGGGTCCTACGAGCAGTACTTC
TRBV3-1/TRBV3-2,TRBJ1-2,TRBD1,-,CASSQDRRQGYGYTF,TGTGCCAGCAGCCAAGATCGGAGACAGGGGTATGGCTACACCTTC
TRBV7-8,TRBJ1-5,-,-,CASSQHDSVYSNQPQHF,TGTGCCAGCAGCCAGCACGACAGCGTGTATAGCAATCAGCCCCAGCATTTT
TRBV10-3,TRBJ1-1,-,once,CAISEEVAFEAFF,TGTGCCATCAGTGAAGAGGTCGCCTTTGAAGCTTTCTTT
TRBV6-2/TRBV6-3,TRBJ1-1,-,-,CASSWDVREANTEAFF,TGTGCCAGCAGTTGGGACGTCAGGGAGGCGAACACTGAAGCTTTCTTT
TRBV7-2,TRBJ1-2,-,-,CASTEGFAGHGYTF,TGTGCCAGCACCGAGGGCTTCGCTGGTCATGGCTACACCTTC
TRBV18,TRBJ1-6,-,-,CASSGGGFSPLHF,TGTGCCAGCTCAGGCGGGGGATTCTCACCCCTCCACTTT
TRBV5-1,TRBJ2-3,-,-,CASSYLTTRVADTQYF,TGCGCCAGCAGCTACTTAACTACGCGGGTCGCAGATACGCAGTATTTT
TRBV12-3/TRBV12-4,TRBJ1-1,-,-,CASSLIMNTEAFF,TGTGCCAGCAGTTTAATAATGAACACTGAAGCTTTCTTT
TRBV7-3,TRBJ2-1,TRBD2,-,CASSLSSSGEQFF,TGTGCCAGCAGCTTAAGTTCTAGCGGTGAGCAGTTCTTC
TRBV7-2,TRBJ1-5,-,once,CASSLQASINQPQHF,TGTGCCAGCAGCTTGCAGGCATCTATCAATCAGCCCCAGCATTTT
TRBV6-2/TRBV6-3,TRBJ2-7,-,-,CASSFTYEQYF,TGTGCCAGCAGCTTCACCTACGAGCAGTACTTC
TRBV2,TRBJ1-5,-,-,CASRGPLNQPQHF,TGTGCCAGCCGAGGGCCTCTTAATCAGCCCCAGCATTTT
TRBV4-3,TRBJ2-5,TRBD1,-,CASSQATGFQETQYF,TGCGCCAGCAGCCAAGCGACAGGGTTCCAAGAGACCCAGTACTTC
TRBV3-1/TRBV3-2,TRBJ1-2,-,-,CASSQDYVVGYTF,TGTGCCAGCAGCCAAGACTACGTTGTAGGCTACACCTTC
TRBV4-3,TRBJ2-2,-,-,CASSPSGGAPGELFF,TGCGCCAGCAGCCCGTCAGGCGGGGCCCCCGGGGAGCTGTTTTTT
TRBV23-1,TRBJ2-3,-,-,CASSQLERRQLSRSTDTQYF,TGCGCCAGCAGTCAATTGGAGAGGCGACAGCTAAGTAGAAGCACAGATACGCAGTATTTT
TRBV12-3/TRBV12-4,TRBJ2-2,TRBD2,-,CASSPGLAGELFF,TGTGCCAGCAGTCCCGGACTAGCCGGGGAGCTGTTTTTT
TRBV13,TRBJ2-3,TRBD2,-,CASSSRLAGDTDTQYF,TGTGCCAGCAGCTCCCGACTAGCGGGGGACACAGATACGCAGTATTTT
TRBV12-3/TRBV12-4,TRBJ1-2,TRBD1,-,CASSLDRDYGYTF,TGTGCCAGCAGCCTGGACAGGGATTATGGCTACACCTTC